This TCR beta chain was captured in a study of T cell responses to AZD1222 COVID-19 vaccine. Method: immunoSEQ multiplex PCR; TCRdb's copy keeps in-frame clones and lacks some. The sample has fewer than 100,000 clones; roughly 88% are singletons. Trimming at V came to 3 bases and at J to 5 bases, leaving 9 bases not matched to a gene. This CDR3 spans 16 amino acids. The germline V gene has CDR1 SGHNT and CDR2 YYREEE (reference sequence). The chain carries TRBV5-4 and TRBJ2-3, with TRBD2 matching over 10 bases. The receptor's source is an adult in good health. Source: peripheral blood, taken on day 0 of AZD1222 vaccination. CDR3 in amino acids: CASSSGLAGVKDTQYF. The DNA of the CDR3 is TGTGCCAGCAGCTCCGGGCTAGCGGGAGTAAAAGATACGCAGTATTTT. Based on the CDR3 plus reference TRBV5-4 and TRBJ2-3, the full variable domain is ETGVTQSPTHLIKTRGQQVTLRCSSQSGHNTVSWYQQALGQGPQFIFQYYREEENGRGNFPPRFSGLQFPNYSSELNVNALELDDSALYLCASSSGLAGVKDTQYFGPGTRLTVL.